This is a list of T cell receptor beta chains from one sample in a study of T-cell reconstitution after alpha-beta-depleted transplantation in children. MiXCR, applied by TCRdb to the PCR reads, yields one record per CDR3 protein. This table has tens of thousands of distinct CDR3 sequences, 5% to 7% appearing once. Sequenced here: PBMCs, mostly from graft donor cells, sampled 180 days after TCRalphabeta/CD19-depleted stem cell transplant. Every receptor here comes from a male patient aged 5 to 17 who had a stem cell transplant for acute myeloid leukemia, so the T cells may come from the graft donor. Each CDR3 is given with its conserved first and last residue. A D gene is named only where the DNA matches it firmly. Some rows have no size entry. The others give once, few or many, or a class for an expanded clone.

abundance	v_gene	j_gene	d_gene	CDR3nt	CDR3aa
many	TRBV2	TRBJ2-1	TRBD2	TGTGCCAGCAGTGCCCTTAGCGGGAACGGGTGGGGCAATGAGCAGTTCTTC	CASSALSGNGWGNEQFF
-	TRBV10-3	TRBJ2-7	TRBD1	TGTGCCATCAGTGAGTCGGGACAGGGCTACGAGCAGTACTTC	CAISESGQGYEQYF
-	TRBV18	TRBJ2-4	-	TGTGCCAGCTCACCATATGTTCCACGGTCAGCCAAAAACATTCAGTACTTC	CASSPYVPRSAKNIQYF
many	TRBV20-1	TRBJ2-1	-	TGCAGTGCTAGTGGCCCCGGGACATCCCGAAACCCGTACAATGAGCAGTTCTTC	CSASGPGTSRNPYNEQFF
medium-sized	TRBV9	TRBJ2-7	TRBD1	TGTGCCAGCAGCGAGGGCTTGAGACAGGGGCCCTACGAGCAGTACTTC	CASSEGLRQGPYEQYF
many	TRBV16	TRBJ1-2	-	TGTGCCAGCAGCCGCGGTAGCTCGATTGGCTACACCTTC	CASSRGSSIGYTF
medium-sized	TRBV6-5	TRBJ1-2	-	TGTGCCAGCAGTTACCCGAGGAGGGGGGAAACCTATGGCTACACCTTC	CASSYPRRGETYGYTF
many	TRBV15	TRBJ2-3	TRBD2	TGTGCCACCAGTATCGGACTAGCGGGCCGAGATACGCAGTATTTT	CATSIGLAGRDTQYF
medium-sized	TRBV5-1	TRBJ2-3	TRBD2	TGCGCCAGCAGAATTGCGGGAGGTGGGGGAGATACGCAGTATTTT	CASRIAGGGGDTQYF
many	TRBV10-1	TRBJ1-1	-	TGCGCCAGAAGGTCTCACAGGGTGGGGAGCATGAACACTGAAGCTTTCTTT	CARRSHRVGSMNTEAFF
many	TRBV18	TRBJ2-1	-	TGTGCCAGCTCACCAGAGAACAGGGAAGATGAGCAGTTCTTC	CASSPENREDEQFF
many	TRBV6-5	TRBJ1-2	-	TGTGCCAGCAGTTACAACGAGGGGGGCTATGGCTACACCTTC	CASSYNEGGYGYTF
many	TRBV7-2	TRBJ1-4	TRBD1	TGTGCCAGCAGCTTAGTGGTGCTCGGACAGGCCTATGAAAAACTGTTTTTT	CASSLVVLGQAYEKLFF
many	TRBV20-1	TRBJ2-7	-	TGCAGTGCTAGCGAGACCTTCTCCGAGCAGTACTTC	CSASETFSEQYF
many	TRBV20-1	TRBJ1-6	-	TGCAGTGCTAGAGCCGAGACCGGGGTATCCTATAATTCACCCCTCCACTTT	CSARAETGVSYNSPLHF
many	TRBV18	TRBJ2-2	-	TGTGCCAGCTCACTCATCGCGGAAAACACCGGGGAGCTGTTTTTT	CASSLIAENTGELFF
many	TRBV20-1	TRBJ2-7	-	TGCAGTGCTAGAAGTGTTTTGAGCTCCTACGAGCAGTACTTC	CSARSVLSSYEQYF
many	TRBV7-9	TRBJ1-4	-	TGTGCCAGCAGCTTCGAGGGGGGCCCTAATGAAAAACTGTTTTTT	CASSFEGGPNEKLFF
many	TRBV11-2	TRBJ2-2	-	TGTGCCAGCAGCTTAGTACTAGCCGGGGAGCTGTTTTTT	CASSLVLAGELFF
many	TRBV5-6	TRBJ1-1	TRBD1	TGTGCCAGCAGCTTGGATAGCAGGGGGCTGACTGAAGCTTTCTTT	CASSLDSRGLTEAFF
many	TRBV28	TRBJ1-1	-	TGTGCCAGCAGTTTGGACAGTTTGAACACTGAAGCTTTCTTT	CASSLDSLNTEAFF
many	TRBV6-6	TRBJ1-2	-	TGTGCCAGCAGTTACGCAGGGGATGGCTACACCTTC	CASSYAGDGYTF
many	TRBV29-1	TRBJ1-2	TRBD1	TGCAGCGTTGAAAAAACCGGGACAGGGAATGGCTACACCTTC	CSVEKTGTGNGYTF
many	TRBV6-5	TRBJ1-2	TRBD1	TGTGCCAGCAGTACCGACAGGGGGGGCGTAAGTGGCTACACCTTC	CASSTDRGGVSGYTF
many	TRBV20-1	TRBJ2-5	TRBD2	TGCAGTGCGTCCCCTAGCGGGAGGACCCAAGAGACCCAGTACTTC	CSASPSGRTQETQYF
medium-sized	TRBV5-1	TRBJ2-2	-	TGCGCCAGCAAGGCGTCGGACACCGGGGAGCTGTTTTTT	CASKASDTGELFF
many	TRBV19	TRBJ1-1	TRBD1	TGTGCCAGTAGTGGGGACAGGGGGCTTTGGACTGAAGCTTTCTTT	CASSGDRGLWTEAFF
many	TRBV27	TRBJ2-1	TRBD2	TGTGCCAGCAGTTCGGACAGGGTACTAGCGGGAGCCGGTGGTGAGCAGTTCTTC	CASSSDRVLAGAGGEQFF
many	TRBV3-1	TRBJ2-1	-	TGTGCCAGCAGCCATCACTCGGGAGCTTCCTACAATGAGCAGTTCTTC	CASSHHSGASYNEQFF
many	TRBV2	TRBJ2-7	-	TGTGCCAGCAGGCCCAGCGCGAGCTCCTACGAGCAGTACTTC	CASRPSASSYEQYF
many	TRBV7-8	TRBJ1-5	-	TGTGCCAGCAGCTTTCATTTTGGGTCAGGGGTGCAGCCCCAGCATTTT	CASSFHFGSGVQPQHF
many	TRBV28	TRBJ2-1	TRBD1	TGTGCCAGCAGTTCGCAACAGGGGGCGTCTTACAATGAGCAGTTCTTC	CASSSQQGASYNEQFF
many	TRBV7-2	TRBJ2-5	-	TGTGCCAGCAGCACCCGGAGACTATCGGGTGAAGAGACCCAGTACTTC	CASSTRRLSGEETQYF
many	TRBV5-1	TRBJ2-1	-	TGCGCCAGCAGCTTGGGCGAAAGCTCCTACAATGAGCAGTTCTTC	CASSLGESSYNEQFF
many	TRBV7-2	TRBJ2-1	-	TGTGCCAGCAGCTTAGCTCCGGACTCTTACAATGAGCAGTTCTTC	CASSLAPDSYNEQFF
medium-sized	TRBV29-1	TRBJ2-7	TRBD1	TGCAGCGCTTGGACAGGGGACTCCTACGAGCAGTACTTC	CSAWTGDSYEQYF
many	TRBV12-3/TRBV12-4	TRBJ2-5	TRBD1	TGTGCCAGCAGTACAGGGGGCGCAGAGACCCAGTACTTC	CASSTGGAETQYF
many	TRBV20-1	TRBJ2-5	-	TGCAGTGCTGCCCAAGAGACCCAGTACTTC	CSAAQETQYF
many	TRBV20-1	TRBJ1-4	TRBD1	TGCAGTGCTAGAGATGAGGGGGCGCGAACCGAAAAACTTTTTTTT	CSARDEGARTEKLFF
many	TRBV5-1	TRBJ1-4	-	TGCGCCAGCAGCTTGGTGGGTGGAGATGAAAAACTGTTTTTT	CASSLVGGDEKLFF
many	TRBV28	TRBJ2-3	TRBD2	TGTGCCAGCAGTTCTACCGGGACTAGCGGGAGTACAGATACGCAGTATTTT	CASSSTGTSGSTDTQYF
many	TRBV7-2	TRBJ2-1	TRBD1	TGTGCCAGCAGCCCCCGGGCAGGGGGTCACCTATACAATGAGCAGTTCTTC	CASSPRAGGHLYNEQFF
-	TRBV4-2	TRBJ2-2	TRBD2	TGTGCCAGCAGTCGGGGGCGACTAGCGGGAGTGAACACCGGGGAGCTGTTTTTT	CASSRGRLAGVNTGELFF
many	TRBV28	TRBJ2-5	TRBD2	TGTGCCAGCCAGGGAGCGGGAGGCCACCAAGAGACCCAGTACTTC	CASQGAGGHQETQYF
many	TRBV28	TRBJ1-6	-	TGTGCCAGCATGGGGCCGGGAGCCGATAATTCACCCCTCCACTTT	CASMGPGADNSPLHF
many	TRBV12-5	TRBJ2-1	TRBD1	TGTGCTAGTGGAGGGGGCGTCGGATACAATGAGCAGTTCTTC	CASGGGVGYNEQFF
few	TRBV29-1	TRBJ1-6	TRBD1	TGCAGCGTTACATTCGGGACAGTCAATTCATCCTTCCACTTT	CSVTFGTVNSSFHF
many	TRBV14	TRBJ2-2	TRBD1	TGTGCCAGCAGCCAAGTGGGAACAGGGGTCTACACCGGGGAGCTGTTTTTT	CASSQVGTGVYTGELFF
many	TRBV3-1	TRBJ2-2	TRBD1	TGTGCCAGCAGCCAGGGACAGTCGAACACCGGGGAGCTGTTTTTT	CASSQGQSNTGELFF
many	TRBV12-3/TRBV12-4	TRBJ2-5	TRBD1	TGTGCCAGCAGTTTTAGGGGGCCGGAGACCCAGTACTTC	CASSFRGPETQYF
many	TRBV20-1	TRBJ2-1	TRBD2	TGCAGTGCCGGAAAAACTAGCGGAGGCTCCTACAATGAGCAGTTCTTC	CSAGKTSGGSYNEQFF
many	TRBV29-1	TRBJ2-3	TRBD1	TGCAGCGTTGATCCGGGACAGACTAGCACAGATACGCAGTATTTT	CSVDPGQTSTDTQYF
many	TRBV7-2	TRBJ1-5	TRBD1	TGTGCCAGCAGCACGCCTCCGGGACAGGGGGCTGAGCAGCCCCAGCATTTT	CASSTPPGQGAEQPQHF
many	TRBV4-1	TRBJ2-4	-	TGCGCCAGCAGCCAAGTGACGACCCCTAAAGCCAAAAACATTCAGTACTTC	CASSQVTTPKAKNIQYF
many	TRBV7-8	TRBJ2-1	-	TGTGCCAGCAGCTTCAGGGAGATGTCCTACAATGAGCAGTTCTTC	CASSFREMSYNEQFF
many	TRBV7-2	TRBJ2-7	TRBD2	TGTGCCAGCAGCTTAGTTGGGACTAGCACCTACGAGCAGTACTTC	CASSLVGTSTYEQYF
many	TRBV20-1	TRBJ1-2	-	TGCAGTGCTAGCAAGGGTAACTATGGCTACACCTTC	CSASKGNYGYTF
many	TRBV6-5	TRBJ2-3	-	TGTGCCAGCAGTTCCCCGGGGGTCACAGATACGCAGTATTTT	CASSSPGVTDTQYF
medium-sized	TRBV5-1	TRBJ2-2	-	TGCGCCAGCAGCTGGGACAACGCCGGGGAGCTGTTTTTT	CASSWDNAGELFF
many	TRBV7-9	TRBJ2-3	-	TGTGCCAGCAGCAAAAGGGGGTGGGATACGCAGTATTTT	CASSKRGWDTQYF